This T cell receptor (beta chain) is drawn from a study of cytomegalovirus exposure and HLA in healthy donors. The CDR3 is made up of 16 amino acids. Trimming cost V 4 bases and J 4 bases; bases outside gene matches: 8. The V gene's germline CDR1 is SGHRS and CDR2 YFSETQ. The study ran its PCR with 60 Vbeta and 13 Jbeta primers. Method: immunoSEQ multiplex PCR; TCRdb's copy keeps in-frame clones and lacks some. The table records approximately 150,000 clones, around three quarters of them present only once. Sequencing was done on a sample of PBMCs. The chain recombines TRBV5-1 with TRBJ2-1, with 10 bases that match TRBD2. This clonotype was sampled from a woman aged 25 to 39 in good health and CMV-seronegative. The CDR3 is CASSGRTSGMYNEQFF. Here the CDR3 DNA reads TGCGCCAGCAGCGGACGGACTAGCGGTATGTACAATGAGCAGTTCTTC.